The TCR beta chain under discussion was sequenced for a study of T cell changes during pregnancy in multiple sclerosis. TCRdb keeps only in-frame clones here, not all; method: immunoSEQ multiplex PCR. The data show 70,000 to 100,000 clones, with approximately 92% seen just once and around 1.4% held by the top ten. Germline-derived CDR1 and CDR2 are SNHLY and FYNNEI. The CDR3 has 14 amino acids. V was shortened by 7 bases and J by 6 bases, with 17 bases between the two germline ends. The TCR originated in a female donor in good health, enrolled as a control in a pregnancy study. This chain links TRBV2 with TRBJ2-3; D possibly corresponds to TRBD1 (6 bases). The material was peripheral blood, obtained in the third trimester of pregnancy. CDR3 coding DNA: TGTGCCAGCAAGGGCAGGGGCGAGGTGGATACGCAGTATTTT. This encodes CASKGRGEVDTQYF.